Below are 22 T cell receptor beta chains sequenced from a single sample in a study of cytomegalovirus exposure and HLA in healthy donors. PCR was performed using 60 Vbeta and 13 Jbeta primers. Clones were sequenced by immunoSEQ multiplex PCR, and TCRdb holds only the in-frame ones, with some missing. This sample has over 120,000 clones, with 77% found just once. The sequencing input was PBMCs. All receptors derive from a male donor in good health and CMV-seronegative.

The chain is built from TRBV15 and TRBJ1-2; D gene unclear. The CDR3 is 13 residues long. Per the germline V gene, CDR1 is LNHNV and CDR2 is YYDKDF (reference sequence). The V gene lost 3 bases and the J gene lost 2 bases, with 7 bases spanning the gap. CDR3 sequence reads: CATSSAANYGYTF. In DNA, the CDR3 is TGTGCCACCAGCAGTGCGGCGAACTATGGCTACACCTTC.

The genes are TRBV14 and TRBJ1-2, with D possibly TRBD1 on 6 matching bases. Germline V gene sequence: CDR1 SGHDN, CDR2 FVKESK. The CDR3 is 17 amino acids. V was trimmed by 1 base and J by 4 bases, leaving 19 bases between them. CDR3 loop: CASSQVGGRYPSYGYTF. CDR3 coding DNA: TGTGCCAGCAGCCAAGTGGGGGGGCGATACCCCTCCTATGGCTACACCTTC.

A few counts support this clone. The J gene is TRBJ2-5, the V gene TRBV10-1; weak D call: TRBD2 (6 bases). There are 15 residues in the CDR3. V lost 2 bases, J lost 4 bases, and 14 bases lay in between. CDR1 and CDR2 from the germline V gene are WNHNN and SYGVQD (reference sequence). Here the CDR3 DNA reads TGCGCCAGCAGTGAGGGAGGGGTCCGGGGAGAGACCCAGTACTTC. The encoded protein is CASSEGGVRGETQYF.

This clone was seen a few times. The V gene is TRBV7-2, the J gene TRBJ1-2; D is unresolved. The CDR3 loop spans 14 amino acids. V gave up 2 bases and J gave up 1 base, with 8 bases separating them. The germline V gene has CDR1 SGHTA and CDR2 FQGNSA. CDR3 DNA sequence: TGTGCCAGCAGCTTACCCGAGCTTAACTATGGCTACACCTTC. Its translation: CASSLPELNYGYTF.

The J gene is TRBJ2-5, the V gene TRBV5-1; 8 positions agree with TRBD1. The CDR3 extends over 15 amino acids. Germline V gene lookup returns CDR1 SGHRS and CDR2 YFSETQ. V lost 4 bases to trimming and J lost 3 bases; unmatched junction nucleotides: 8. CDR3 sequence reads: CASSEGQATKETQYF. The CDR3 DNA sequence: TGCGCCAGCAGCGAGGGACAGGCCACAAAAGAGACCCAGTACTTC.

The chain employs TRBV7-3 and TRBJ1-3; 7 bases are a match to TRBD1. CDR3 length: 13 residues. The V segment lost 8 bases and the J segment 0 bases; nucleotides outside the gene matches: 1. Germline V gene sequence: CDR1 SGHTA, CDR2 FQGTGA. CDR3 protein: CASGQASGNTIYF. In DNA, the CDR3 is TGTGCCAGCGGACAGGCCTCTGGAAACACCATATATTTT.

The DNA of the CDR3 is TGTGCCAGCAGCGCCGGGACTGGGGACAATGAGCAGTTCTTC. This sequence encodes CASSAGTGDNEQFF. The V gene is TRBV6-4, the J gene TRBJ2-1; D is perhaps TRBD2 (6 bases). The CDR3 consists of 14 residues. Deletions cut 6 bases from V and 5 bases from J, with 14 bases between. Germline V lookup: CDR1 MRHNA, CDR2 SNTAGT.

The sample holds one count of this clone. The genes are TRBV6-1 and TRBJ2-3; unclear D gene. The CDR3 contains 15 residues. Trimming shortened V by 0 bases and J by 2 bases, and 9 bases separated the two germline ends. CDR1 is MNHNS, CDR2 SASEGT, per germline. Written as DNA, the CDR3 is TGTGCCAGCAGTGAAGCAAACAGACACACAGATACGCAGTATTTT. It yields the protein CASSEANRHTDTQYF.

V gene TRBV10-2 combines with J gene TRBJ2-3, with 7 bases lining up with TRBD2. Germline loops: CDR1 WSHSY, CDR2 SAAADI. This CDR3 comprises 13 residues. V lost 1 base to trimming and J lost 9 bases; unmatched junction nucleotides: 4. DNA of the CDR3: TGCGCCAGCAGTGAGTTATCTAGCGGCACGCAGTATTTT. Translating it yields CASSELSSGTQYF.

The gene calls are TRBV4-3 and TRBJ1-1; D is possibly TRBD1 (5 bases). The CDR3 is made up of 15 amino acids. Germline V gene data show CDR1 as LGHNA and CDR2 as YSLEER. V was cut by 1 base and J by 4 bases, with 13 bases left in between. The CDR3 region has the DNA TGCGCCAGCAGCCAAGCGGCAGGGAAGTTCACTGAAGCTTTCTTT. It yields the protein CASSQAAGKFTEAFF.

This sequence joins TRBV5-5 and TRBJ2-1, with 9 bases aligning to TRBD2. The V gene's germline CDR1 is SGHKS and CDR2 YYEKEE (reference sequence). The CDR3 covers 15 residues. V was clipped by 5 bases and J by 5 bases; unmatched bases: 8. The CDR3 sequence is CASRASGTSNNEQFF. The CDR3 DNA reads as TGTGCCAGCAGGGCCTCTGGGACTAGCAACAATGAGCAGTTCTTC.

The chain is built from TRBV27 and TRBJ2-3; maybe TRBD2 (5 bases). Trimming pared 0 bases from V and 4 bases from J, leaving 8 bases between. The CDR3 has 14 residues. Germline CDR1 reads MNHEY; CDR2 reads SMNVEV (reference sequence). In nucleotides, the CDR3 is TGTGCCAGCAGTTTATCCTTCGGGGCAGATACGCAGTATTTT. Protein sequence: CASSLSFGADTQYF.

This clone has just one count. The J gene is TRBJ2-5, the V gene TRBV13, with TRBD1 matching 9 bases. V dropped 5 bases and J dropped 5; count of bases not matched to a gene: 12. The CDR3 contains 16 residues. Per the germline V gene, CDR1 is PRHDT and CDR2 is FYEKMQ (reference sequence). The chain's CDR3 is CASSAGQGLGLETQYF. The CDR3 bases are TGTGCCAGCAGCGCAGGACAGGGGTTGGGGTTGGAGACCCAGTACTTC.

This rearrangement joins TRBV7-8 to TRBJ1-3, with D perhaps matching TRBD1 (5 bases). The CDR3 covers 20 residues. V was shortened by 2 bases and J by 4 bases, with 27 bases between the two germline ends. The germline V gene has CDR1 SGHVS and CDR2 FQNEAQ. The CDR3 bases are TGTGCCAGCAGCTTACGAGCCTCGGGGGGGAGTAATATAAAAGGAAACACCATATATTTT. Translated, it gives CASSLRASGGSNIKGNTIYF.

The CDR3 bases are TGCGCCAGCAGCTTGGCCCCGCTAACTACTAGCCTCGATGAGCAGTTCTTC. As protein: CASSLAPLTTSLDEQFF. V and J are TRBV5-1 and TRBJ2-1; TRBD2 might be the D (6 bases). The CDR3 sequence is 17 residues long. Deletions cut 0 bases from V and 8 bases from J, with 21 bases between. Germline V gives CDR1 SGHRS, CDR2 YFSETQ.

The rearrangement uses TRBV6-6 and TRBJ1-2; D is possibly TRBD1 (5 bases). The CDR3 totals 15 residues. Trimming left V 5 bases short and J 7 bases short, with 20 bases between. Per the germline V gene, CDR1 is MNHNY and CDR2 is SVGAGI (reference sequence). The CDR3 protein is CASSGHVGEGFGYTF. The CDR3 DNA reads TGTGCCAGCAGTGGACACGTGGGCGAAGGTTTTGGCTACACCTTC.

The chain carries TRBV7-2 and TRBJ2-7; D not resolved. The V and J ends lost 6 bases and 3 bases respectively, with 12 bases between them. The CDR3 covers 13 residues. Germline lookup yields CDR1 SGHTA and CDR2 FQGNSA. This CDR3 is CASSLGRYYEQYF. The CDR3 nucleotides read TGTGCCAGCAGTTTGGGCAGATACTACGAGCAGTACTTC.

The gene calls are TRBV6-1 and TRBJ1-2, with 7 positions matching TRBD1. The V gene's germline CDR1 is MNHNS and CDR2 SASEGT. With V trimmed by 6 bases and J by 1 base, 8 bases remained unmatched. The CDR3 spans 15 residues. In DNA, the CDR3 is TGTGCCAGCAGGGAGGGGACAGCCAATAACTATGGCTACACCTTC. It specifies CASREGTANNYGYTF.

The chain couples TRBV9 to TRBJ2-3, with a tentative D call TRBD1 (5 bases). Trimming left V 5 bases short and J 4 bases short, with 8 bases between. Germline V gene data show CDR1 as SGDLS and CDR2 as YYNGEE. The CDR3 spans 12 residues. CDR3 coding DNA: TGTGCCAGCAGGGGGCAGGCAGATACGCAGTATTTT. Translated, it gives CASRGQADTQYF. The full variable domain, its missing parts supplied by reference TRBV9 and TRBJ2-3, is DSGVTQTPKHLITATGQRVTLRCSPRSGDLSVYWYQQSLDQGLQFLIQYYNGEERAKGNILERFSAQQFPDLHSELNLSSLELGDSALYFCASRGQADTQYFGPGTRLTVL.

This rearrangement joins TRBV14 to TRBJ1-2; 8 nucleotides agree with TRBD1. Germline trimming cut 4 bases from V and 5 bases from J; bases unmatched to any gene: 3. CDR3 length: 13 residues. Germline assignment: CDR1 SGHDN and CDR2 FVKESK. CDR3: CASSRDRSYGYTF. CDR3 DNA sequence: TGTGCCAGCAGCCGGGACAGGTCGTATGGCTACACCTTC.

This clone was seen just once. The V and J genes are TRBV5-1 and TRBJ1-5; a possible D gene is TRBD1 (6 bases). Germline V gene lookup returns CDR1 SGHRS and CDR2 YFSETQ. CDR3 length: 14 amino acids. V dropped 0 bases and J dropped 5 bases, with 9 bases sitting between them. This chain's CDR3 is CASSLGGGDQPQHF. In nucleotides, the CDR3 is TGCGCCAGCAGCTTGGGAGGGGGAGATCAGCCCCAGCATTTT.

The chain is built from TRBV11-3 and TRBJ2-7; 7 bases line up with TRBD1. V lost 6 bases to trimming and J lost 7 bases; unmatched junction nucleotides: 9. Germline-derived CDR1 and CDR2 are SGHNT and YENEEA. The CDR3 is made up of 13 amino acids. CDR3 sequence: CASSYDTGDEQYF. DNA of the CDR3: TGTGCCAGCAGTTACGACACAGGGGATGAGCAGTACTTC.